These 14 T cell receptor beta chains share one sample of origin, sequenced in a study of T cell responses to AZD1222 COVID-19 vaccine. Using immunoSEQ multiplex PCR, the repertoire was profiled, and TCRdb retains in-frame clones only, with some absent. There are about 130,000 clones in the sample; 86% occur only once, and approximately 12% lies in the top ten. The sample in question was peripheral blood, obtained on day 0 of AZD1222 vaccination. The receptors were gathered from an adult in good health.

The J gene is TRBJ1-1, the V gene TRBV7-3; D is uncertain. Germline CDR1 is SGHTA and CDR2 is FQGTGA. The length of the CDR3 is 13 residues. V gave up 5 bases and J gave up 3 bases, with 10 bases separating them. The CDR3: CASSQQYDTEAFF. CDR3 coding DNA: TGTGCCAGCAGCCAACAGTATGACACTGAAGCTTTCTTT.

This sequence joins TRBV29-1 and TRBJ2-7; 9 bases agree with TRBD2. The V segment lost 6 bases and the J segment 2 bases; nucleotides outside the gene matches: 14. The length of the CDR3 is 16 residues. CDR1 is SQVTM, CDR2 ANQGSEA, per germline. The CDR3 loop reads CSVKQDIAGVAYEQYF. DNA of the CDR3: TGCAGCGTCAAACAGGATATAGCGGGAGTGGCCTACGAGCAGTACTTC.

V is TRBV5-1 and J is TRBJ1-1; D remains ambiguous. Germline CDR1 SGHRS, CDR2 YFSETQ. V shed 3 bases and J shed 3 bases, with 15 bases lying between them. The CDR3 sequence is 15 residues long. The CDR3 DNA reads as TGCGCCAGCAGCTCCGGGAGCCCGAAGGACACTGAAGCTTTCTTT. This translates into CASSSGSPKDTEAFF.

The V call is TRBV7-2, the J call TRBJ2-3, with D perhaps given as TRBD1 or TRBD2 (6 bases each). The V gene lost 3 bases and the J gene lost 2 bases, with 12 bases spanning the gap. This CDR3 has 15 residues. In germline, CDR1 is SGHTA, CDR2 FQGNSA. CDR3 protein: CASSFVGGSTDTQYF. The CDR3, as DNA: TGTGCCAGCAGCTTCGTCGGGGGCTCCACAGATACGCAGTATTTT.

This rearrangement joins TRBV7-2 to TRBJ2-2; the D call may be TRBD1 or TRBD2 (5 bases each). The V gene lost 0 bases and the J gene lost 7 bases, with 6 bases spanning the gap. From germline, CDR1 is SGHTA and CDR2 FQGNSA. The CDR3 runs to 13 residues. CDR3 coding DNA: TGTGCCAGCAGCTTAGCGAGGGGCGGGGAGCTGTTTTTT. Residues: CASSLARGGELFF. The complete variable domain, with remaining parts taken from reference TRBV7-2 and TRBJ2-2, reads GAGVSQSPSNKVTEKGKDVELRCDPISGHTALYWYRQSLGQGLEFLIYFQGNSAPDKSGLPSDRFSAERTGGSVSTLTIQRTQQEDSAVYLCASSLARGGELFFGEGSRLTVL.

For the CDR3, the DNA is TGTGCCAGCAGCTTAAGACAGTTTTTGAACACCGGGGAGCTGTTTTTT. This codes for CASSLRQFLNTGELFF. The rearrangement links TRBV7-9 to TRBJ2-2, with TRBD1 as a possible D gene (5 bases). Germline CDR1 and CDR2: SEHNR and FQNEAQ (reference sequence). V shed 2 bases and J shed 1 base, with 11 bases lying between them. The CDR3 is 16 residues long.

The chain employs TRBV10-2 and TRBJ1-5, with D unclear. This CDR3 is 14 amino acids long. Trimming removed 0 bases from V and 7 bases from J, with 10 bases in between. CDR1 and CDR2 (germline): WSHSY, SAAADI. As DNA, the CDR3 is TGCGCCAGCAGTGAGTCGGTGACGTACCAGCCCCAGCATTTT. Its translation: CASSESVTYQPQHF.

The chain carries TRBV28 and TRBJ1-5; TRBD1 matches 7 bases. CDR1 and CDR2 (germline): MDHEN, SYDVKM. V shed 5 bases and J 7 bases; nucleotides not matched to a gene: 17. The CDR3 is 17 residues long. DNA for the CDR3: TGTGCCAGCAGTCGGGACTGGGAGGGGGCGGTTCTCCAGCCCCAGCATTTT. The encoded protein is CASSRDWEGAVLQPQHF. Together with reference TRBV28 and TRBJ1-5, the CDR3 gives the full variable domain: DVKVTQSSRYLVKRTGEKVFLECVQDMDHENMFWYRQDPGLGLRLIYFSYDVKMKEKGDIPEGYSVSREKKERFSLILESASTNQTSMYLCASSRDWEGAVLQPQHFGDGTRLSIL.

This clone was found once. V is TRBV27 and J is TRBJ1-6; D not resolved. V was shortened by 0 bases and J by 7 bases, with 7 bases between the two germline ends. This CDR3 spans 14 amino acids. The germline gives CDR1 MNHEY, CDR2 SMNVEV (reference sequence). CDR3 in DNA: TGTGCCAGCAGTTTATCGGCCGAAAATTCACCCCTCCACTTT. Amino acid sequence: CASSLSAENSPLHF.

The genes are TRBV11-2 and TRBJ2-6; possibly TRBD1 for D (6 bases). The CDR3 spans 17 residues. The V and J ends lost 6 bases and 0 bases respectively, with 15 bases between them. CDR1 is SGHAT, CDR2 FQNNGV, per germline. CDR3 sequence: CASRPGQRHSGANVLTF. The CDR3 nucleotides are TGTGCCAGCAGACCCGGACAGCGGCACTCTGGGGCCAACGTCCTGACTTTC.

The gene calls are TRBV5-1 and TRBJ1-1, with D tentatively TRBD1 (5 bases). The CDR3 spans 13 residues. Germline V gene data show CDR1 as SGHRS and CDR2 as YFSETQ. V dropped 1 base and J dropped 6 bases, with 10 bases sitting between them. The CDR3 reads CASSLYAGAEAFF. DNA for the CDR3: TGCGCCAGCAGCTTGTATGCGGGGGCTGAAGCTTTCTTT. The full variable domain, completed using reference TRBV5-1 and TRBJ1-1, is KAGVTQTPRYLIKTRGQQVTLSCSPISGHRSVSWYQQTPGQGLQFLFEYFSETQRNKGNFPGRFSGRQFSNSRSEMNVSTLELGDSALYLCASSLYAGAEAFFGQGTRLTVV.

This clone was counted a few times. J is TRBJ1-1 and V is TRBV6-2 or TRBV6-3; 8 bases match TRBD1. Losses at the gene ends were 2 bases for V and 4 bases for J; bases not matched to a gene: 9. The CDR3 loop spans 16 amino acids. Germline values: CDR1 MNHEY, CDR2 SVGEGT. The CDR3 here is CASSYIRGQGGTEAFF. The CDR3, as DNA: TGTGCCAGCAGTTACATACGAGGACAGGGAGGCACTGAAGCTTTCTTT.

The J gene is TRBJ2-1, the V gene TRBV29-1, with 10 positions matching TRBD2. V lost 7 bases to trimming and J lost 8 bases; unmatched junction nucleotides: 20. Germline CDR1 SQVTM, CDR2 ANQGSEA. The length of the CDR3 is 17 residues. The CDR3 sequence: CSDGTLPGLAMVDEQFF. DNA for the CDR3: TGCAGCGATGGGACCCTACCGGGACTAGCGATGGTAGATGAGCAGTTCTTC.

The chain couples TRBV6-5 to TRBJ1-2, with D hard to call. Germline CDR1 MNHEY, CDR2 SVGAGI. This CDR3 is built from 15 residues. V dropped 4 bases and J dropped 2 bases, with 14 bases sitting between them. The CDR3 region is CASSSREGGNYGYTF. The CDR3 DNA reads as TGTGCCAGCAGTTCCCGGGAGGGAGGAAACTATGGCTACACCTTC.